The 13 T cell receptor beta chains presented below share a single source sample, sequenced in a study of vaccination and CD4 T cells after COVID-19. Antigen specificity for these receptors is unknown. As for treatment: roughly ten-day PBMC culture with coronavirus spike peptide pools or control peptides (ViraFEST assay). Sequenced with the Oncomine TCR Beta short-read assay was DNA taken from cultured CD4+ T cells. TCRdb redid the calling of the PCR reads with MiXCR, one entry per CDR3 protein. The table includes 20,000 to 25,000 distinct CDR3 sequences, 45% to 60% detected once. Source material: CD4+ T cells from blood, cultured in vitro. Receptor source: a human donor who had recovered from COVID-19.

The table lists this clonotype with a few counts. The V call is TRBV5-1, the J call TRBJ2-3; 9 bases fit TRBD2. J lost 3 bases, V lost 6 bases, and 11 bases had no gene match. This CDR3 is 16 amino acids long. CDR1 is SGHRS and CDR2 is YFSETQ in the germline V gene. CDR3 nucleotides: TGCGCCAGCATGACCTTTAGCGGGAGCGTGACAGATACGCAGTATTTT. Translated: CASMTFSGSVTDTQYF.

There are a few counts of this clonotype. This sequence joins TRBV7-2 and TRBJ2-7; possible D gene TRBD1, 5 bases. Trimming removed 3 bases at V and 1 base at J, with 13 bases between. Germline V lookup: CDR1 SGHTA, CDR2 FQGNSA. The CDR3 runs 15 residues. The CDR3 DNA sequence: TGTGCCAGCAGCTTGTACGAGACAGATTCCTACGAGCAGTACTTC. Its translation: CASSLYETDSYEQYF.

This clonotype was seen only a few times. The CDR3 DNA is TGCAGTGCTAGAGATGGGCCCGGGACCGAAAATCAGCCCCAGCATTTT. Translation gives CSARDGPGTENQPQHF. The chain has TRBV20-1 and TRBJ1-5; tentatively, D is TRBD1 (5 bases). This CDR3 region has 16 residues. Germline V lookup: CDR1 DFQATT, CDR2 SNEGSKA (reference sequence). The V end was cut by 0 bases, the J end by 4 bases, with 16 bases between.

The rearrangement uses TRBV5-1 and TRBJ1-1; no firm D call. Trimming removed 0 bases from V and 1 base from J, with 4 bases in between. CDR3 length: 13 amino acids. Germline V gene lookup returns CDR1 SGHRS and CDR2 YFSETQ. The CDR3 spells CASSLAENTEAFF. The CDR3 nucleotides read TGCGCCAGCAGCTTGGCTGAGAACACTGAAGCTTTCTTT.

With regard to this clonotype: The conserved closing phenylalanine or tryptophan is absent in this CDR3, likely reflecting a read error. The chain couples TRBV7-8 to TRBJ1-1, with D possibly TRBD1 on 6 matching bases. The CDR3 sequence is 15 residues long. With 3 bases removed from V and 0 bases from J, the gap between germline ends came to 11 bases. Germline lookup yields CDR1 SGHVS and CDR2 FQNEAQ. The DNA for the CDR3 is TGTGCCAGCAGCTTTCGGGGGCGCGTGAACACTGAAGCTTTCTGT. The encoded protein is CASSFRGRVNTEAFC.

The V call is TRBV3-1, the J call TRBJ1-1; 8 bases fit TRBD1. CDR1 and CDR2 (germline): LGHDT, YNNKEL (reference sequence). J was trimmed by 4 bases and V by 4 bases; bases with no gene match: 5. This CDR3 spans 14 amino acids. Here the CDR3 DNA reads TGTGCCAGCAGCCGGACCACAGGGGGCACTGAAGCTTTCTTT. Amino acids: CASSRTTGGTEAFF.

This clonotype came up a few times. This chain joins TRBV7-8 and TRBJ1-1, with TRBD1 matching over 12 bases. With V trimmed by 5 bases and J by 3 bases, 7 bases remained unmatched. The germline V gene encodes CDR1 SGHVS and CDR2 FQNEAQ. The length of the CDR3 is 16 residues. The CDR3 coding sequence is TGTGCCAGCAGCCGGGGACAGGGGGCCGAATACACTGAAGCTTTCTTT. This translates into CASSRGQGAEYTEAFF.

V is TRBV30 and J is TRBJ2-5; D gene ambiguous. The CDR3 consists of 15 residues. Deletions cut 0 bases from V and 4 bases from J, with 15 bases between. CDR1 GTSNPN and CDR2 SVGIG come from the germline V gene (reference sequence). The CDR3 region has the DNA TGTGCCTGGAGTGTAGGCACCCTAGAAGGAGAGACCCAGTACTTC. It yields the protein CAWSVGTLEGETQYF.

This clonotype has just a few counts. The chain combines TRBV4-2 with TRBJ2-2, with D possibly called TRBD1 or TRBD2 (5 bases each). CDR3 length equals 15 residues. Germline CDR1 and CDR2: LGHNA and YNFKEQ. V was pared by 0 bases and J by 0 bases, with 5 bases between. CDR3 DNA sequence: TGTGCCAGCAGCCAAGAGGGGGCGAACACCGGGGAGCTGTTTTTT. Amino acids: CASSQEGANTGELFF.

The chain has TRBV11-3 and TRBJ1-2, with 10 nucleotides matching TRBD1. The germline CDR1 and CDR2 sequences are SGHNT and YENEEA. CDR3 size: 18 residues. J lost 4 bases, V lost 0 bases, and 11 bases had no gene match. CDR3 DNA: TGTGCCAGCAGCTTAGATTCGACAGGGGGCCCGGTTTCCTATGGCTACACCTTC. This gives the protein CASSLDSTGGPVSYGYTF.

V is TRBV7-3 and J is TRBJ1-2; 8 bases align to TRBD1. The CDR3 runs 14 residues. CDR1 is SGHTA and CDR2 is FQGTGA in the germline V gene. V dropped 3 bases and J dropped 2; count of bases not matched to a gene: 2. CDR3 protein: CASSLGQENYGYTF. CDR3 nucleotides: TGTGCCAGCAGCTTGGGACAGGAAAACTATGGCTACACCTTC.

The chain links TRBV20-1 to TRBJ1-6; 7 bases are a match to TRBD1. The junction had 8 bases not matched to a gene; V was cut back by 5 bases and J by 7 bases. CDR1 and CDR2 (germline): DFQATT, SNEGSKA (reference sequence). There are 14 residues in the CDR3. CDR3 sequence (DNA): TGCAGTGCTGAACCGGGACAGTACAATTCACCCCTCCACTTT. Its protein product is CSAEPGQYNSPLHF.

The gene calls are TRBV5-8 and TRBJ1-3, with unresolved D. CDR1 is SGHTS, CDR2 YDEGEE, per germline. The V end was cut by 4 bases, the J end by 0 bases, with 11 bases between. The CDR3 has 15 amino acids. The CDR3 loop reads CASSQERDSGNTIYF. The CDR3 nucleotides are TGTGCCAGCAGCCAGGAGCGAGACTCTGGAAACACCATATATTTT.